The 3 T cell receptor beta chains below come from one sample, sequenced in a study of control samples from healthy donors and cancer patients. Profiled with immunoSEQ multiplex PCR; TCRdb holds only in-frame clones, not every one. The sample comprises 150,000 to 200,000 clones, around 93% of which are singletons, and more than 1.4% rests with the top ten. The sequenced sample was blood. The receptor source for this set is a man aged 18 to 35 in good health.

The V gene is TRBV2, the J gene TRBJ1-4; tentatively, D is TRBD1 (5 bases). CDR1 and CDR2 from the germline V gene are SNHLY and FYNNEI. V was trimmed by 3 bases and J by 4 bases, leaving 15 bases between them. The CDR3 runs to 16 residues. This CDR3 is CASSDGGVEVNEKLFF. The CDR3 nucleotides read TGTGCCAGCAGTGATGGGGGGGTAGAAGTTAATGAAAAACTGTTTTTT.

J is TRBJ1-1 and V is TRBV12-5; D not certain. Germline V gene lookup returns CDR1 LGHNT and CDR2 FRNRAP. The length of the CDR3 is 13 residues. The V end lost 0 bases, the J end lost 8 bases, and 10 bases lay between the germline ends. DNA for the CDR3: TGTGCTAGTGGTTTGGTACCTTACAGCGAAGCTTTCTTT. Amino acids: CASGLVPYSEAFF.

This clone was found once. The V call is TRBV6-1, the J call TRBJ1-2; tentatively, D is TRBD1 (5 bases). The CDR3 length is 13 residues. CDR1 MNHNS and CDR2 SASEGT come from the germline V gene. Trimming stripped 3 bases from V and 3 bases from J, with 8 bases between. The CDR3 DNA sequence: TGTGCCAGCAGTGAGGGCAGGGACTATGGCTACACCTTC. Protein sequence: CASSEGRDYGYTF.